The clone carrying this T cell receptor beta chain came up many times. Its target is unknown. This sample was taken from a study of CD8 T cells in ankylosing spondylitis. TCRdb re-called the 5' RACE reads through MiXCR, storing one row per CDR3 protein. This sample carries approximately 150,000 distinct CDR3 sequences, about 32% of them seen once, and the ten largest clones take 6%. There are 13 residues in the CDR3. V was cut by 6 bases and J by 4 bases, with 9 bases left in between. Study-level results: Clones that were linked to disease were CD8+ and were relatively rare in peripheral blood. There was reportedly significant enrichment of clones that were disease-linked in matched ankylosing spondylitis synovial fluid. Among TCR beta sequences, a motif of several highly homologous variants appeared characteristic of ankylosing spondylitis blood.

The chain couples TRBV12-3 or TRBV12-4 to TRBJ2-2; D ambiguous. The sequence was obtained from a male donor with ankylosing spondylitis. Material: synovial fluid, either unsorted or a sorted T cell fraction (not recorded which). CDR3 in DNA: TGTGCCAGCAGCGAATTCGCCACCGGGGAGCTGTTTTTT. Protein sequence: CASSEFATGELFF.